A single sample gave rise to the 21 T cell receptor beta chains below, sequenced in a study of cytomegalovirus exposure and HLA in healthy donors. 13 Jbeta primers and 60 Vbeta primers were used for the PCR. TCRdb keeps only in-frame clones here, not all; method: immunoSEQ multiplex PCR. The sample yields about 120,000 clones, roughly 80% seen once. Sequencing was carried out using PBMCs. The receptor set was obtained from a man aged 50 to 59 in good health and CMV-seropositive.

This chain connects TRBV5-4 to TRBJ2-2; a possible D gene is TRBD2 (7 bases). This CDR3 spans 18 amino acids. The V gene's germline CDR1 is SGHNT and CDR2 YYREEE (reference sequence). The V and J ends lost 0 bases and 1 base respectively, with 16 bases between them. The CDR3 DNA follows: TGTGCCAGCAGCTTGGAGAAAGGGGGGGCTTTGAACACCGGGGAGCTGTTTTTT. Translating gives CASSLEKGGALNTGELFF.

This chain joins TRBV6-5 and TRBJ2-3; D is unclear. V lost 6 bases and J 0 bases, leaving 13 bases between the germline ends. There are 15 residues in the CDR3. Germline V gene lookup returns CDR1 MNHEY and CDR2 SVGAGI. The CDR3 spells CASSRLGGSTDTQYF. In DNA form, the CDR3 reads TGTGCCAGCAGCAGACTCGGCGGTAGCACAGATACGCAGTATTTT.

This chain connects TRBV27 to TRBJ1-1, with D unclear. V lost 2 bases, J lost 2 bases, and 6 bases lay in between. The length of the CDR3 is 13 residues. Germline assignment: CDR1 MNHEY and CDR2 SMNVEV (reference sequence). For the CDR3, the DNA is TGTGCCAGCAGTTTAACCCTAAACACTGAAGCTTTCTTT. Translation gives CASSLTLNTEAFF.

This clone was recorded only once. This rearrangement joins TRBV28 to TRBJ1-1; a weak D match, TRBD1 (6 bases). CDR3 length: 15 residues. V lost 7 bases to trimming and J lost 5 bases, with 20 bases between them. In germline, CDR1 is MDHEN, CDR2 SYDVKM. The CDR3 nucleotides read TGTGCCAGCATCACCCCCGGGCAGGGGATGACTGAAGCTTTCTTT. Translation: CASITPGQGMTEAFF. Full variable domain (outside the CDR3, taken from reference TRBV28 and TRBJ1-1): DVKVTQSSRYLVKRTGEKVFLECVQDMDHENMFWYRQDPGLGLRLIYFSYDVKMKEKGDIPEGYSVSREKKERFSLILESASTNQTSMYLCASITPGQGMTEAFFGQGTRLTVV.

The V gene is TRBV11-2, the J gene TRBJ1-4, with a possible D match to TRBD1 (6 bases). Germline CDR1 reads SGHAT; CDR2 reads FQNNGV. V shed 5 bases and J shed 4 bases, with 14 bases lying between them. The CDR3 consists of 15 residues. Written as DNA, the CDR3 is TGTGCCAGCAGCCCCAGGGCAGGGGTTAATGAAAAACTGTTTTTT. Its protein product is CASSPRAGVNEKLFF.

The chain links TRBV2 to TRBJ2-5; 16 bases align to TRBD2. This CDR3 region has 19 residues. Per the germline V gene, CDR1 is SNHLY and CDR2 is FYNNEI. V lost 4 bases, J lost 4 bases, and 12 bases stayed unmatched. The CDR3 DNA is TGTGCCAGCAGTGGAGGGACTAGCGGGGGGGCATGGGTCGGAGAGACCCAGTACTTC. Residues: CASSGGTSGGAWVGETQYF.

The chain combines TRBV6-5 with TRBJ2-7; TRBD2 aligns across 9 bases. J lost 3 bases, V lost 5 bases, and 5 bases had no gene match. CDR1 is MNHEY and CDR2 is SVGAGI in the germline V gene. The CDR3 runs to 14 residues. This chain's CDR3 is CASSPVAGDYEQYF. The CDR3 nucleotides read TGTGCCAGCAGTCCGGTAGCGGGAGACTACGAGCAGTACTTC.

This clone was seen only once. The chain carries TRBV9 and TRBJ2-1; 7 nucleotides align to TRBD2. The length of the CDR3 is 14 residues. In germline, CDR1 is SGDLS, CDR2 YYNGEE. The V and J ends lost 4 bases and 3 bases, in that order; junction bases with no gene match: 4. In DNA form, the CDR3 reads TGTGCCAGCAGCCTTTGGGAGGGCTACAATGAGCAGTTCTTC. It is translated as CASSLWEGYNEQFF.

The chain recombines TRBV9 with TRBJ1-1; 9 positions agree with TRBD1. V gave up 5 bases and J gave up 5 bases; unmatched junction bases: 10. Looked up from germline, CDR1 is SGDLS and CDR2 is YYNGEE. There are 15 residues in the CDR3. The CDR3 DNA is TGTGCCAGCAGTGATAAAGCCGGGACAGGGACTGAAGCTTTCTTT. This sequence encodes CASSDKAGTGTEAFF.

This clone was recorded a few times. This rearrangement joins TRBV18 to TRBJ2-7; TRBD1 is a possible D gene (6 bases). The ends were cut back, 1 base at V and 3 bases at J, with 10 bases in the middle. Germline V CDR1 and CDR2: KGHSH, LQKENI. This CDR3 has 14 residues. The CDR3 reads CASSPRSGDYEQYF. The DNA for the CDR3 is TGTGCCAGCTCACCACGGTCAGGGGACTACGAGCAGTACTTC.

This clone was recorded a few times. The CDR3 DNA reads as TGCGCCAGCAGCCAAGTTCCAGGGGGGCGCGGGAACACTGAAGCTTTCTTT. Translating gives CASSQVPGGRGNTEAFF. The rearrangement links TRBV4-1 to TRBJ1-1, with 7 bases that match TRBD1. The CDR3 loop spans 17 amino acids. The ends lost 1 base at V and 1 base at J; junction bases unmatched: 9. CDR1 is MGHRA and CDR2 is YSYEKL in the germline V gene.

CDR3: CAITAGGVNEQFF. Here the CDR3 DNA reads TGTGCCATCACAGCGGGAGGGGTGAATGAGCAGTTCTTC. V is TRBV10-3 and J is TRBJ2-1; 10 bases are shared with TRBD2. Germline V gene data show CDR1 as ENHRY and CDR2 as SYGVKD. Losses at the gene ends were 7 bases for V and 7 bases for J; bases not matched to a gene: 4. There are 13 residues in the CDR3.

The CDR3: CASSLDTSGNTIYF. CDR3 coding DNA: TGCGCCAGCAGCTTGGACACCTCTGGAAACACCATATATTTT. This sequence joins TRBV5-1 and TRBJ1-3; D is uncertain. The CDR3 runs 14 residues. V lost 0 bases and J lost 0, with 4 bases in between. The germline V gene has CDR1 SGHRS and CDR2 YFSETQ.

This chain joins TRBV5-1 and TRBJ1-2; D call uncertain. Trimming shortened V by 4 bases and J by 4 bases, and 8 bases separated the two germline ends. There are 12 residues in the CDR3. The germline V gene encodes CDR1 SGHRS and CDR2 YFSETQ. CDR3 in amino acids: CASSNGAYGYTF. The CDR3 bases are TGCGCCAGCAGCAACGGAGCCTATGGCTACACCTTC.

The rearrangement joins TRBV30 to TRBJ2-2; D ambiguous. V was cut by 0 bases and J by 9 bases, with 8 bases left in between. Germline-derived CDR1 and CDR2 are GTSNPN and SVGIG (reference sequence). CDR3 length equals 12 residues. CDR3 nucleotide sequence: TGTGCCTGGAGTGTACTGGGCCGGGAGCTGTTTTTT. Translation: CAWSVLGRELFF. Filled out from reference TRBV30 and TRBJ2-2, the complete variable domain reads SQTIHQWPATLVQPVGSPLSLECTVEGTSNPNLYWYRQAAGRGLQLLFYSVGIGQISSEVPQNLSASRPQDRQFILSSKKLLLSDSGFYLCAWSVLGRELFFGEGSRLTVL.

This chain links TRBV4-1 with TRBJ1-2, with 8 nucleotides matching TRBD1. The germline V gene encodes CDR1 MGHRA and CDR2 YSYEKL. V lost 3 bases to trimming and J lost 4 bases; unmatched junction nucleotides: 7. The CDR3 totals 15 residues. The CDR3 loop reads CASSHGQGWSYGYTF. The CDR3 region has the DNA TGCGCCAGCAGCCACGGACAGGGTTGGAGCTATGGCTACACCTTC.

This clone was seen more than once but under ten times. The gene calls are TRBV5-4 and TRBJ1-1, with D hard to call. Trimming cost V 0 bases and J 4 bases, with 10 bases left between them. The CDR3 has 14 amino acids. The V gene's germline CDR1 is SGHNT and CDR2 YYREEE (reference sequence). The CDR3: CASSLDSPITEAFF. CDR3 in DNA: TGTGCCAGCAGCTTGGACAGCCCGATCACTGAAGCTTTCTTT.

About this clone itself: The junction does not match germline at one end; this may be a read error. J is TRBJ1-1 and V is TRBV30; unclear D gene. The germline V gene has CDR1 GTSNPN and CDR2 SVGIG (reference sequence). The CDR3 loop spans 12 amino acids. The CDR3 DNA reads as TGCGCGTGTAGCCGGGGATACACTGAAGCTTTCTTT. As protein: CACSRGYTEAFF.

The V and J genes are TRBV19 and TRBJ1-5; 8 positions agree with TRBD1. V lost 7 bases to trimming and J lost 8 bases; unmatched junction nucleotides: 10. This CDR3 contains 14 residues. Germline CDR1 reads LNHDA; CDR2 reads SQIVND (reference sequence). In DNA form, the CDR3 reads TGTGCCAGTACCAGGACAGGGAGGAAGGAGCCCCAGCATTTT. It specifies CASTRTGRKEPQHF.

The chain carries TRBV6-5 and TRBJ2-7; D is undetermined. V lost 2 bases, J lost 3 bases, and 11 bases lay in between. CDR3 size: 14 residues. The germline gives CDR1 MNHEY, CDR2 SVGAGI. DNA for the CDR3: TGTGCCAGCAGTTACGAGTTCCGTGACTACGAGCAGTACTTC. Translated: CASSYEFRDYEQYF.

The chain employs TRBV27 and TRBJ1-1, with 11 bases that match TRBD1. Germline CDR1 MNHEY, CDR2 SMNVEV (reference sequence). With V trimmed by 5 bases and J by 1 base, 3 bases remained unmatched. The CDR3 has 15 amino acids. The CDR3 nucleotides read TGTGCCAGCAGTCTCGGGACAGGGGGGAACACTGAAGCTTTCTTT. Amino acids: CASSLGTGGNTEAFF.